Described below is a single TCR beta chain sequence and its context. Its antigen is not known. TCRdb reanalysed the 5' RACE reads using MiXCR and keeps one entry per CDR3 protein. The table has 250,000 to 300,000 distinct CDR3 sequences, about 5% seen once. CDR1 and CDR2 from the germline V gene are DFQATT and SNEGSKA (reference sequence). The CDR3 is 14 amino acids. Trimming removed 6 bases from V and 2 bases from J; junction bases left unmatched: 7. The entry originates in a study of T cells after yellow fever vaccination. Study in general: Preparation of fractions with low cell numbers was performed using SMART-Seq v4 Ultra Low Input. The study, taken as a whole, reports: Some clonotypes, a small share, were shared between CD4 and CD8 compartments. Reappearance after the booster was observed for most primary-vaccination clones (96% CD4, more than 70% CD8).

The clonotype originates from a man aged 18 to 30 who received the YFV17D yellow fever vaccine. Material: CD4+ T cells sorted from PBMCs, obtained on the day of the yellow fever booster vaccination. The rearrangement uses TRBV20-1 and TRBJ2-3; 8 bases are shared with TRBD2. The CDR3 nucleotides are TGCAGTGCAAACCTAGCGGGTAACACAGATACGCAGTATTTT. It translates to CSANLAGNTDTQYF.